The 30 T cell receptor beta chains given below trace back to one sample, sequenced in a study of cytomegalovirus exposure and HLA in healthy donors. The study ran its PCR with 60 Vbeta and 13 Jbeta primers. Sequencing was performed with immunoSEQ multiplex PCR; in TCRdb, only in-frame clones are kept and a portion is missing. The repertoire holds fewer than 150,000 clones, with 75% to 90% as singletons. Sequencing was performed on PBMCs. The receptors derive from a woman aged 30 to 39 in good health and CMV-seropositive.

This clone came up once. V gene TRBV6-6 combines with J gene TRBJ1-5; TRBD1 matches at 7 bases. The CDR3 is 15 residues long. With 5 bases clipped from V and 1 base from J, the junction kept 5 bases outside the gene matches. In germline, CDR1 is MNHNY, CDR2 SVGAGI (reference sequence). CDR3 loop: CASSKTGVSNQPQHF. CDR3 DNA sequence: TGTGCCAGCAGTAAAACAGGGGTGAGCAATCAGCCCCAGCATTTT.

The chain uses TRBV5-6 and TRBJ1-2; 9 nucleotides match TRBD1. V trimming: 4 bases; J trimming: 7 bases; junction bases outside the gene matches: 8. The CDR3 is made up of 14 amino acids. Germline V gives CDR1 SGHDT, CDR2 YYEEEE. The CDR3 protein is CASSPGQGFVGYTF. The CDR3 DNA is TGTGCCAGCAGCCCGGGACAGGGATTTGTTGGCTACACCTTC. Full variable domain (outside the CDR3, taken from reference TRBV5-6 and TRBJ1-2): DAGVTQSPTHLIKTRGQQVTLRCSPKSGHDTVSWYQQALGQGPQFIFQYYEEEERQRGNFPDRFSGHQFPNYSSELNVNALLLGDSALYLCASSPGQGFVGYTFGSGTRLTVV.

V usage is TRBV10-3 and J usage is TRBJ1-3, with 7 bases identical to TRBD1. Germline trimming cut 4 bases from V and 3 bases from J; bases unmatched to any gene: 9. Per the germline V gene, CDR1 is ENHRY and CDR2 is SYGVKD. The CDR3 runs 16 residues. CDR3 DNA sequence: TGTGCCATCAGTGGGGGTACAGGGGTTTATGGAAACACCATATATTTT. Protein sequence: CAISGGTGVYGNTIYF.

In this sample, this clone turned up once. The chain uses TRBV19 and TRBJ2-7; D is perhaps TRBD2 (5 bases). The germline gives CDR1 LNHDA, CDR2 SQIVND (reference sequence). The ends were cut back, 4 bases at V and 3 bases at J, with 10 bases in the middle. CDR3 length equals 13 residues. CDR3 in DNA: TGTGCCAGTAGTAGCAACGGGGACTACGAGCAGTACTTC. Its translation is CASSSNGDYEQYF.

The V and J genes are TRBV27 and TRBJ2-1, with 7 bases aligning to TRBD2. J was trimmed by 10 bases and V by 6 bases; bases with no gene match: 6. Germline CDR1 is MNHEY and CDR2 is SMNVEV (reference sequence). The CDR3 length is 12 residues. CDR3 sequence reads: CASSHGGNEQFF. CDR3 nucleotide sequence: TGTGCCAGCAGCCACGGGGGGAACGAGCAGTTCTTC.

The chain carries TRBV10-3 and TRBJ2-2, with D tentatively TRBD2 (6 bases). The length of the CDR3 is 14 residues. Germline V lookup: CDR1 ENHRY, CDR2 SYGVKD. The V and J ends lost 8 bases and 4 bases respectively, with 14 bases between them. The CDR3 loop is CAIWAGISTGELFF. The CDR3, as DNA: TGTGCCATCTGGGCGGGGATCTCCACCGGGGAGCTGTTTTTT.

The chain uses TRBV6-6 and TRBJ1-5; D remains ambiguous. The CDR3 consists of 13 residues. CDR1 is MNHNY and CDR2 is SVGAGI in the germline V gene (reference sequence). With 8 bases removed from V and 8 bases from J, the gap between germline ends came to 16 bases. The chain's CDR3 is CASGILGEKPQHF. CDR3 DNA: TGTGCCAGCGGTATCCTCGGGGAGAAGCCCCAGCATTTT.

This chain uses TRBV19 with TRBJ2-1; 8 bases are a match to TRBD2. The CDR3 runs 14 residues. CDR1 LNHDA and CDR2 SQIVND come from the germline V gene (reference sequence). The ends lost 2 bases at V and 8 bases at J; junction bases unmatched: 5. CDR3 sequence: CASSIRREVDEQFF. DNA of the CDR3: TGTGCCAGTAGTATACGGCGGGAGGTGGATGAGCAGTTCTTC.

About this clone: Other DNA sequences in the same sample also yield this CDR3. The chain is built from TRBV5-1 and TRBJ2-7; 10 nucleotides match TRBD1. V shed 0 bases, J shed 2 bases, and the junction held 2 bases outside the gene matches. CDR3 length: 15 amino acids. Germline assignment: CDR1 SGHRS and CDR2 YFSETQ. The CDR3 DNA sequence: TGCGCCAGCAGCTTGGAGGGACAGGGGCCCTACGAGCAGTACTTC. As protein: CASSLEGQGPYEQYF.

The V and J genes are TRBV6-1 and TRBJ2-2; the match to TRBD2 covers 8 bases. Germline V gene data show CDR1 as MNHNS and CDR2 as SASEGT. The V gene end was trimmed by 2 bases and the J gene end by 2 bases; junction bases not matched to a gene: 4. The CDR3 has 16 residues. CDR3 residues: CASSEWLAGNTGELFF. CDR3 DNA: TGTGCCAGCAGTGAATGGCTAGCGGGCAACACCGGGGAGCTGTTTTTT.

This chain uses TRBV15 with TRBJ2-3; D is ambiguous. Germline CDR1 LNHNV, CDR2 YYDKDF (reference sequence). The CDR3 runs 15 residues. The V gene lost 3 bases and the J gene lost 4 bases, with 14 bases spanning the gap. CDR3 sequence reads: CATSSKAVVADTQYF. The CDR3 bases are TGTGCCACCAGCAGTAAGGCGGTGGTGGCAGATACGCAGTATTTT.

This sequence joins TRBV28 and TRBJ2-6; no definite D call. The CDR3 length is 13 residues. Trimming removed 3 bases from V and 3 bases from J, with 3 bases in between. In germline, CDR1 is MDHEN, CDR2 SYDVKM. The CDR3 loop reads CASSFGGANVLTF. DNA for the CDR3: TGTGCCAGCAGTTTCGGTGGGGCCAACGTCCTGACTTTC. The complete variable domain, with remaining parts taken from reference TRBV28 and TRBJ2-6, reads DVKVTQSSRYLVKRTGEKVFLECVQDMDHENMFWYRQDPGLGLRLIYFSYDVKMKEKGDIPEGYSVSREKKERFSLILESASTNQTSMYLCASSFGGANVLTFGAGSRLTVL.

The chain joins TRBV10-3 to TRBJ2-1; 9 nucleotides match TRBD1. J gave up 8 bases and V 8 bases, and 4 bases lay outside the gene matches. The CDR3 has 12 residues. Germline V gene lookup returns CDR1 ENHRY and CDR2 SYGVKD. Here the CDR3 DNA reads TGTGCCATCCGGGACAGGGAGGATGAGCAGTTCTTC. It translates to CAIRDREDEQFF.

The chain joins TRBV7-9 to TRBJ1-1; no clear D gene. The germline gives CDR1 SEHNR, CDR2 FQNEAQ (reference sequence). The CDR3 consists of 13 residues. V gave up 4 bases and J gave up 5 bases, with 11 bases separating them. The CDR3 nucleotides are TGTGCCAGCAGCTATTTGACGGGTACTGAAGCTTTCTTT. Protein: CASSYLTGTEAFF.

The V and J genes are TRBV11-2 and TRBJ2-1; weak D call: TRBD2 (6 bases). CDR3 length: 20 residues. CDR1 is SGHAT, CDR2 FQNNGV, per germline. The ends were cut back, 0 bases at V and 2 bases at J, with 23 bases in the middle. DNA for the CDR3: TGTGCCAGCAGCTTAGAGTTAGGGGCCCTGGGGGTAGCGGCCTACAATGAGCAGTTCTTC. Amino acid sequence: CASSLELGALGVAAYNEQFF.

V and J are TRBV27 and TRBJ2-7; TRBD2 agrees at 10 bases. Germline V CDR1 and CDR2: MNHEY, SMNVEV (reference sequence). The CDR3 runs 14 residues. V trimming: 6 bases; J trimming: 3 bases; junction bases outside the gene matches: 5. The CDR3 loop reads CASRKLAGLYEQYF. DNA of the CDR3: TGTGCCAGCAGGAAACTAGCGGGGCTCTACGAGCAGTACTTC.

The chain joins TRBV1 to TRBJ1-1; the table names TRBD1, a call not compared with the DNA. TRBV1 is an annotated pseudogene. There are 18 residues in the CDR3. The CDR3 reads CTSSHPWGTVYRNTEAFF. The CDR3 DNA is TGCACCAGCAGCCACCCCTGGGGGACAGTATACCGGAACACTGAAGCTTTCTTT.

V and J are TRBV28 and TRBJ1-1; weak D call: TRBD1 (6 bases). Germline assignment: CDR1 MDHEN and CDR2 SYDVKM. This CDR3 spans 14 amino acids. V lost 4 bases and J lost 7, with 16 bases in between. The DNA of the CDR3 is TGTGCCAGCAGTTCCCCCGGGACATCCCTTGAAGCTTTCTTT. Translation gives CASSSPGTSLEAFF.

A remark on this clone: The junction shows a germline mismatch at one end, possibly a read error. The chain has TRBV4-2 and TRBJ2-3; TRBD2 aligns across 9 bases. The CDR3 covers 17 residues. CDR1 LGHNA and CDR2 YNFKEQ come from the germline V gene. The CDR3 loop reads CAGSQDPASGKTDTQYF. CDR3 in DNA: TGTGCCGGCAGCCAAGATCCCGCTAGCGGGAAAACAGATACGCAGTATTTT.

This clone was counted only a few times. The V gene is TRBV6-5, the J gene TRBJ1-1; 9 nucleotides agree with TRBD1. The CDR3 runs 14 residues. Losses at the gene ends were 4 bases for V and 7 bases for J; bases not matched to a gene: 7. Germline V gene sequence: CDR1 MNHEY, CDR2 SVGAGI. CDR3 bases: TGTGCCAGCAGTTCCAGGACAGGGGTGAGTGAAGCTTTCTTT. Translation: CASSSRTGVSEAFF.

For the CDR3, the DNA is TGCGCCAGCAGTCAAAGAATCTGTAAGGGCGGGAGCTCCTACGAGCAGTACTTC. Translated, it gives CASSQRICKGGSSYEQYF. The chain combines TRBV23-1 with TRBJ2-7, with TRBD2 identical over 7 bases. TRBV23-1 is marked as an open reading frame, function uncertain. V shed 2 bases and J 0 bases; nucleotides not matched to a gene: 13. The CDR3 covers 18 residues.

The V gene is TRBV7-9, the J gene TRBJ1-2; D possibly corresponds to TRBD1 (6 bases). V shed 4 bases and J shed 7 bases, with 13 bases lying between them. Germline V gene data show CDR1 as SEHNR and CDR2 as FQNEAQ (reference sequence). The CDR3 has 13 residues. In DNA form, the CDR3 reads TGTGCCAGCAGCTCGGACAGCCCGGGTGGCTACACCTTC. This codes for CASSSDSPGGYTF.

CDR3 amino acids: CASSLGLAGYEQYF. CDR3 nucleotides: TGTGCCAGCAGCTTAGGGCTAGCTGGTTACGAGCAGTACTTC. The chain joins TRBV7-2 to TRBJ2-7; weak D call: TRBD2 (5 bases). The V gene lost 1 base and the J gene lost 4 bases, with 11 bases spanning the gap. The germline V gene encodes CDR1 SGHTA and CDR2 FQGNSA. This CDR3 comprises 14 residues.

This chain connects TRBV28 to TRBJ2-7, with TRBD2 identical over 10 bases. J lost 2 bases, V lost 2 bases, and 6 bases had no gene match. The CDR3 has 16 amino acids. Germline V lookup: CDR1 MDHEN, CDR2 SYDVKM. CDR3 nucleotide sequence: TGTGCCAGCAGTTTAAGCGCTAGCGGGGGCCCCTACGAGCAGTACTTC. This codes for CASSLSASGGPYEQYF.

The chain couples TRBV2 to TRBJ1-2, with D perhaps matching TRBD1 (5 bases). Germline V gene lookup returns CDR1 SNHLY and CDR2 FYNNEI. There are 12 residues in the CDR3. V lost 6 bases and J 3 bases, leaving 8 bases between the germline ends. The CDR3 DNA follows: TGTGCCAGCAGGGACAAACACTATGGCTACACCTTC. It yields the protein CASRDKHYGYTF.

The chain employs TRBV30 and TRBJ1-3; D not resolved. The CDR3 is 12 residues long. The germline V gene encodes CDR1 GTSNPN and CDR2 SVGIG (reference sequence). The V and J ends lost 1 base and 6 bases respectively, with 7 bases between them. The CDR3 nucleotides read TGTGCCTGGAGTGAAGAGGCAAACACCATATATTTT. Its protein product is CAWSEEANTIYF.

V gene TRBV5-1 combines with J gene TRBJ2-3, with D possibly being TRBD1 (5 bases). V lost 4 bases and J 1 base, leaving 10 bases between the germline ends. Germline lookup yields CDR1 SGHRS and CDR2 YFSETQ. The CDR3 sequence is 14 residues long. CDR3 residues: CASSVQTGTDTQYF. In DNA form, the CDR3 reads TGCGCCAGCAGCGTCCAGACAGGCACAGATACGCAGTATTTT.

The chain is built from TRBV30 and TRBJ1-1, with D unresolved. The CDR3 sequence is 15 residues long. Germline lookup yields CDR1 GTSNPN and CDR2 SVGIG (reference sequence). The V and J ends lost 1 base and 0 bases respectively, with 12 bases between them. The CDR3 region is CAWSGGVLMNTEAFF. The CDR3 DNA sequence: TGTGCCTGGAGTGGCGGAGTCCTAATGAACACTGAAGCTTTCTTT.

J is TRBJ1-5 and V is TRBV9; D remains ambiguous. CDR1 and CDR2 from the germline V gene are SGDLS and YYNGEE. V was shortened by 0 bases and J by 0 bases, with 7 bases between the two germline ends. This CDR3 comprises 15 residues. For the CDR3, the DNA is TGTGCCAGCAGCGTAGGGACTAATAGCAATCAGCCCCAGCATTTT. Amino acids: CASSVGTNSNQPQHF. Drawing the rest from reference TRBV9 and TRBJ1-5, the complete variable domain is DSGVTQTPKHLITATGQRVTLRCSPRSGDLSVYWYQQSLDQGLQFLIQYYNGEERAKGNILERFSAQQFPDLHSELNLSSLELGDSALYFCASSVGTNSNQPQHFGDGTRLSIL.

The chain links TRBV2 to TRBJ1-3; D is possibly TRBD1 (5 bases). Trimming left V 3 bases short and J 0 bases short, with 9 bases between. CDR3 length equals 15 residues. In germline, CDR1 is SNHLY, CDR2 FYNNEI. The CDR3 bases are TGTGCCAGCAGTGAGGGCAGGGCCTCTGGAAACACCATATATTTT. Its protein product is CASSEGRASGNTIYF.